One T cell receptor (beta chain) is described in this entry. Its antigen is undetermined. Clones were read by immunoSEQ multiplex PCR, and TCRdb kept only the in-frame ones, dropping some. Altogether tens of thousands of clones are present, roughly 85% being singletons, with the ten largest covering roughly 20%. The CDR3 spans 13 residues. With V trimmed by 9 bases and J by 6 bases, 8 bases remained unmatched. The V gene's germline CDR1 is LGHNT and CDR2 FRNRAP. The data stem from a study of T cell responses to AZD1222 COVID-19 vaccine. Study-wide background: Doses given second, at about 4 or about 12 weeks, were pooled.

Study results and caveats: Mostly white British, mostly female donors; authors suggested clonal diversity may be underestimated. At baseline, just six or seven AZD1222 recipients tested seropositive. Mapped onto spike, vaccine-associated CD4 TCRs spanned it and were dominant at 160-218 and 743-854.

The input for sequencing was peripheral blood, taken on day 0 of AZD1222 vaccination. This sequence originates from an adult in good health. V and J are TRBV12-5 and TRBJ1-2; 9 nucleotides match TRBD1. The CDR3 DNA sequence: TGTGCTAGCGCGAAGACAGGGGGGAATGGCTACACCTTC. It codes for CASAKTGGNGYTF.